The 25 T cell receptor beta chains below were found in one sample sequenced in a study of tumor-infiltrating lymphocytes in primary liver carcinoma (TCRdb year 2017). Sequencing took place on an Illumina HiSeq 2500. TCRbeta-specific cDNA was reverse-transcribed from approximately 500 ng total RNA using a constant-region primer and ProtoScript II reverse transcriptase. TCRbeta libraries were built with three nested multiplex PCR rounds, a slightly modified ARM-PCR procedure. The first two PCR rounds used multiplex TRBV1-TRBV30 forward primers with a Cbeta reverse primer, each for about 11 cycles. TCRdb reworked the public reads: Q25 trimming with fastp, MiXCR clone assembly, productive beta chains retained. CDR3 protein duplicates are merged, each entry listing the most common genes and DNA. Counted in this sample were around 40,000 distinct CDR3 sequences; 73% of them appeared once. Approximately 20% of the sample belongs to the ten largest clones.

Total RNA and DNA were co-extracted without cell sorting from about 19-30 mg of bulk tissue using the AllPrep DNA/RNA mini kit. The source material was liver tumor tissue from sampling region 2. The cell subset or site label for this specimen denotes: tumor region T2, inferior pole. The source of these receptors is a man aged 35 to 55 with primary liver carcinoma and hepatitis B virus infection.

This clonotype was seen more than once but under ten times. The chain has TRBV15 and TRBJ2-2, with 9 nucleotides matching TRBD1. With V trimmed by 0 bases and J by 7 bases, 6 bases remained unmatched. CDR3 size: 16 residues. CDR1 and CDR2 (germline): LNHNV, YYDKDF (reference sequence). CDR3 residues: CATSRDGQGRNGELFF. CDR3 nucleotides: TGTGCCACCAGCAGAGATGGACAGGGGAGGAACGGGGAGCTGTTTTTT.

Ten or more counts support this clonotype. This chain uses TRBV28 with TRBJ2-1, with D perhaps matching TRBD2 (6 bases). The CDR3 covers 14 residues. Between the trimmed V and J ends, which lost 8 bases and 4 bases, there was a span of 15 bases. The V gene's germline CDR1 is MDHEN and CDR2 SYDVKM. In nucleotides, the CDR3 is TGTGCCAGCCGTGGGTCGGGAGAGTACAATGAGCAGTTCTTC. This codes for CASRGSGEYNEQFF.

With respect to this clonotype: No conserved phenylalanine or tryptophan is present at the end of the CDR3, so a read error is the likely explanation. The chain links TRBV11-1 to TRBJ2-7; TRBD1 agrees at 7 bases. Per the germline V gene, CDR1 is SGHAT and CDR2 is FQDESV (reference sequence). This CDR3 has 13 amino acids. V was clipped by 10 bases and J by 1 base; unmatched bases: 7. DNA of the CDR3: TGTGCCATCAGGGGGAAGCGTTCCTACGAGCAGTACTTG. It is translated as CAIRGKRSYEQYL.

This clonotype has a count of ten or more. This sequence joins TRBV5-4 and TRBJ2-1, with D uncertain. V dropped 3 bases and J dropped 5 bases, with 6 bases sitting between them. CDR3 length: 12 amino acids. The germline gives CDR1 SGHNT, CDR2 YYREEE (reference sequence). Here the CDR3 reads CASSSQNNEQFF. The CDR3 nucleotides read TGTGCCAGCAGCTCCCAAAACAATGAGCAGTTCTTC.

Comments on this clonotype: In this CDR3 the conserved last residue, phenylalanine or tryptophan, is missing, so a read error is likely. The gene calls are TRBV7-9 and TRBJ1-1; no firm D call. The CDR3 spans 15 residues. Trimming took off 5 bases at V and 0 bases at J, with 13 bases between the two ends. Looked up from germline, CDR1 is SEHNR and CDR2 is FQNEAQ (reference sequence). Here the CDR3 DNA reads TGTGCCAGCAGCGTACTGGACGGATTGAACACTGAAGCTTTCTCT. This encodes CASSVLDGLNTEAFS.

The genes are TRBV5-5 and TRBJ2-3; a possible D gene is TRBD1 (5 bases). The last part of the DNA fits TRBJ1-5 better; the J call may be wrong. The germline gives CDR1 SGHKS, CDR2 YYEKEE (reference sequence). The CDR3 totals 15 residues. The CDR3 reads CASSVGLRGLDMQHF. Here the CDR3 DNA reads TGTGCCAGCAGCGTCGGGCTACGGGGACTCGATATGCAGCATTTT.

The chain carries TRBV11-3 and TRBJ1-5, with unresolved D. The V gene's germline CDR1 is SGHNT and CDR2 YENEEA. Trimming removed 6 bases at V and 6 bases at J, with 18 bases between. The CDR3 is made up of 15 amino acids. CDR3 sequence reads: CASSLYLVVAQPQHF. The CDR3 nucleotides read TGTGCCAGCAGTTTATATCTGGTGGTGGCTCAGCCCCAGCATTTT.

DNA of the CDR3: TGTGCCAGCAGCTCTGGGGGAAACTTAGTTGGAGCCCGCACAGATACGCAGTATTTT. This sequence encodes CASSSGGNLVGARTDTQYF. J is TRBJ2-3 and V is TRBV11-1; D may correspond to TRBD1 or TRBD2 (5 bases each). CDR1 is SGHAT and CDR2 is FQDESV in the germline V gene (reference sequence). Trimming stripped 4 bases from V and 1 base from J, with 24 bases between. The CDR3 loop spans 19 amino acids.

Remarks on this clonotype: This sequence may be a read error, since a much larger clone differs from it by one base. The chain recombines TRBV19 with TRBJ2-1, with TRBD1 as a possible D gene (5 bases). V shed 8 bases and J shed 7 bases, with 21 bases lying between them. CDR3 length equals 15 residues. Germline assignment: CDR1 LNHDA and CDR2 SQIVND (reference sequence). The CDR3 DNA sequence: TGTGCCAGTGCCAACGACCGGACAAGGGGAAATGAGCAGTTCTTC. Its translation: CASANDRTRGNEQFF. The variable domain in full, completed from reference TRBV19 and TRBJ2-1, reads DGGITQSPKYLFRKEGQNVTLSCEQNLNHDAMYWYRQDPGQGLRLIYYSQIVNDFQKGDIAEGYSVSREKKESFPLTVTSAQKNPTAFYLCASANDRTRGNEQFFGPGTRLTVL.

Notes on this clonotype: A read error may account for a junction end that differs from germline. The chain combines TRBV6-1 with TRBJ1-3, with D uncertain. The CDR3 has 14 amino acids. CDR1 MNHNS and CDR2 SASEGT come from the germline V gene. CDR3 protein: CASSDFSSGDTIYF. CDR3 bases: TGTGCCAGCAGTGACTTCAGTTCTGGAGACACCATATATTTT.

This clonotype was seen at least ten times. The chain links TRBV6-6 to TRBJ1-2, with 7 bases fitting TRBD1. The trim removed 10 bases at V and 6 bases at J, leaving 11 bases unmatched. The CDR3 loop spans 13 amino acids. Looked up from germline, CDR1 is MNHNY and CDR2 is SVGAGI (reference sequence). The DNA for the CDR3 is TGTGCCACCACGATGGGACAGTCAAATGGCTACACCTTC. Translation gives CATTMGQSNGYTF.

A note on this clonotype: The conserved closing phenylalanine or tryptophan is absent in this CDR3, likely reflecting a read error. It is unclear where the CDR3 begins or ends on the DNA, so no DNA is shown, and the CDR3 is as TCRdb lists it. The chain joins TRBV5-4 to TRBJ2-3; TRBD1, as called in the table, went unchecked against the DNA. With termini counted, the CDR3 has 11 amino acids. The germline V gene has CDR1 SGHNT and CDR2 YYREEE (reference sequence). The CDR3 spells CTSGQNERTDI.

This clonotype was detected ten times or more. This chain links TRBV5-4 with TRBJ2-1, with D possibly TRBD2 on 6 matching bases. The CDR3 length is 16 residues. V dropped 1 base and J dropped 4 bases, with 15 bases sitting between them. Per germline, CDR1 SGHNT and CDR2 YYREEE (reference sequence). The CDR3 protein is CASSLITGESYNEQFF. The CDR3 region has the DNA TGTGCCAGCAGCTTGATTACGGGGGAGTCTTACAATGAGCAGTTCTTC.

Details on this clonotype: Mismatch with germline at one junction end may stem from a read error. The chain is built from TRBV5-1 and TRBJ2-1; 11 bases fit TRBD2. From germline, CDR1 is SGHRS and CDR2 YFSETQ. This CDR3 contains 14 residues. CDR3 region: CARSLLAGGYEQFF. The CDR3 coding sequence is TGCGCCCGCTCTCTTCTAGCGGGAGGTTATGAGCAGTTCTTT.

A word on this clonotype: The junction and the germline gene differ at one end; a read error may be behind it. The chain couples TRBV29-1 to TRBJ2-1; D gene uncertain. CDR1 is SQVTM, CDR2 ANQGSEA, per germline. The CDR3 is 13 amino acids. The CDR3 is CGVSKVRYNEQFF. The DNA for the CDR3 is TGCGGCGTTTCTAAGGTGAGGTACAATGAGCAGTTCTTC.

This chain joins TRBV5-4 and TRBJ2-1; 8 nucleotides agree with TRBD2. With V trimmed by 5 bases and J by 8 bases, 12 bases remained unmatched. This CDR3 contains 15 residues. Germline CDR1 is SGHNT and CDR2 is YYREEE (reference sequence). The CDR3 DNA is TGTGCCAGCAGTCTAGTCGGGGGGGGTTACGATGAGCAGTTCTTC. It translates to CASSLVGGGYDEQFF.

In regard to this clonotype: A read error may produce the germline difference seen at one junction end. The DNA of the CDR3 is TGCGCCTGCAGCTTGAGGACGGGCGACAGCACAGATACGCAGTATTTT. It is translated as CACSLRTGDSTDTQYF. The chain uses TRBV5-1 and TRBJ2-3; D gene ambiguous. The CDR3 consists of 16 residues. Germline V gene lookup returns CDR1 SGHRS and CDR2 YFSETQ. The entire variable domain, with the rest obtained from reference TRBV5-1 and TRBJ2-3, is as follows: KAGVTQTPRYLIKTRGQQVTLSCSPISGHRSVSWYQQTPGQGLQFLFEYFSETQRNKGNFPGRFSGRQFSNSRSEMNVSTLELGDSALYLCACSLRTGDSTDTQYFGPGTRLTVL.

This clonotype was seen ten or more times. The V and J genes are TRBV25-1 and TRBJ2-7; D tentatively reads TRBD1 or TRBD2 (7 bases each). Germline V gene sequence: CDR1 MGHDK, CDR2 SYGVNS. The length of the CDR3 is 13 residues. V dropped 7 bases and J dropped 7 bases, with 17 bases sitting between them. In DNA form, the CDR3 reads TGTGCCAGCAAGGGAGGGGGCCAGTTGGAGCAGTACTTC. Translation: CASKGGGQLEQYF.

To note about this clonotype: One end of the junction varies from germline; a read error may be responsible. The CDR3 nucleotides read TGTGCCAGCAGTTTAGGCAGCTCCTACGAGCGGTACTTC. This sequence encodes CASSLGSSYERYF. The chain links TRBV7-9 to TRBJ2-7; D call uncertain. Germline assignment: CDR1 SEHNR and CDR2 FQNEAQ (reference sequence). This CDR3 is 13 amino acids long.

The rearrangement joins TRBV12-3 or TRBV12-4 to TRBJ2-7; unclear D gene. The ends were cut back, 6 bases at V and 6 bases at J, with 12 bases in the middle. This CDR3 comprises 12 residues. CDR3 nucleotide sequence: TGTGCCAGCAGCCCCGACAATAGCGAGCAGTACTTC. It is translated as CASSPDNSEQYF.

In regard to this clonotype: An end of the junction does not agree with germline; a read error may underlie this. The chain recombines TRBV29-1 with TRBJ1-1, with unresolved D. Germline values: CDR1 SQVTM, CDR2 ANQGSEA. This CDR3 is 13 amino acids long. The CDR3 DNA sequence: TGCACCGCTCAGAGCCATAAGAACACTGAAGTTTTCTTT. Translation: CTAQSHKNTEVFF.

Of note for this clonotype: A junction boundary mismatches the germline segment, possibly from a read error. The CDR3 sequence: CASSGGTSGYEEYF. CDR3 coding DNA: TGCGCCAGCAGTGGGGGGACAAGCGGATACGAGGAGTACTTC. The J gene is TRBJ2-7, the V gene TRBV10-1; perhaps TRBD1 as D (6 bases). This CDR3 is built from 14 residues. From germline, CDR1 is WNHNN and CDR2 SYGVQD (reference sequence).

The chain has TRBV21-1 and TRBJ2-7; TRBD1 reflects the table's D call only, with no check against the DNA. TRBV21-1 is termed a pseudogene. The CDR3 consists of 17 residues. The CDR3 sequence: CASSRTPSGTEAREQYF. The CDR3, as DNA: TGTGCCAGCAGCCGAACTCCCTCGGGGACAGAGGCGCGCGAACAGTACTTC.

V is TRBV11-2 and J is TRBJ2-6; 8 nucleotides agree with TRBD1. The CDR3 has 21 amino acids. CDR1 is SGHAT, CDR2 FQNNGV, per germline. After removal of 5 bases from V and 8 bases from J, the junction contained 26 bases not matched to a gene. The CDR3 region is CASSMRGDRGISLSGTNVLTF. The CDR3 DNA sequence: TGTGCCAGCAGCATGAGGGGAGACAGGGGCATTTCCCTCTCTGGAACCAACGTCCTGACTTTC.

Of note for this clonotype: This CDR3 is missing its conserved last phenylalanine or tryptophan, likely due to a read error. This sequence joins TRBV29-1 and TRBJ2-1, with 11 positions matching TRBD2. CDR3 size: 13 residues. Germline-derived CDR1 and CDR2 are SQVTM and ANQGSEA. Here the CDR3 DNA reads TGCAGTGGGGGGACTAGCGGATTCAATGAGCAGTTCCTC. As protein: CSGGTSGFNEQFL.